This TCR beta chain was recovered during a study of OX40 agonist ivuxolimab in advanced cancers. Study information: Patients undergoing dose escalation presented with hepatocellular carcinoma, melanoma, renal cell or head and neck cancer. Three partial responders included one hepatocellular carcinoma patient and two cutaneous melanoma patients.

Notes on the study in general: The average count of expanded clones was higher among CD8+ T cells than among CD4+.

Germline assignment: CDR1 SGDLS and CDR2 YYNGEE. The CDR3 loop spans 11 amino acids. V shed 3 bases and J shed 4 bases, with 4 bases lying between them. This table comes from immunoSEQ multiplex PCR, and its TCRdb copy is limited to in-frame clones, with some not included. The sample carries just over 80,000 clones, about nine tenths recorded once. A remark on this clone: Its target is unknown.

This TCR derives from an adult with an advanced solid tumor such as melanoma, head and neck, liver or kidney cancer. The sample was CD4+ or CD8+ T cells sorted from blood, taken in a trial of the OX40 agonist ivuxolimab. The V call is TRBV9, the J call TRBJ1-1; D remains ambiguous. CDR3 nucleotides: TGTGCCAGCAGCGCCCGCACTGAAGCTTTCTTT. Translation gives CASSARTEAFF.